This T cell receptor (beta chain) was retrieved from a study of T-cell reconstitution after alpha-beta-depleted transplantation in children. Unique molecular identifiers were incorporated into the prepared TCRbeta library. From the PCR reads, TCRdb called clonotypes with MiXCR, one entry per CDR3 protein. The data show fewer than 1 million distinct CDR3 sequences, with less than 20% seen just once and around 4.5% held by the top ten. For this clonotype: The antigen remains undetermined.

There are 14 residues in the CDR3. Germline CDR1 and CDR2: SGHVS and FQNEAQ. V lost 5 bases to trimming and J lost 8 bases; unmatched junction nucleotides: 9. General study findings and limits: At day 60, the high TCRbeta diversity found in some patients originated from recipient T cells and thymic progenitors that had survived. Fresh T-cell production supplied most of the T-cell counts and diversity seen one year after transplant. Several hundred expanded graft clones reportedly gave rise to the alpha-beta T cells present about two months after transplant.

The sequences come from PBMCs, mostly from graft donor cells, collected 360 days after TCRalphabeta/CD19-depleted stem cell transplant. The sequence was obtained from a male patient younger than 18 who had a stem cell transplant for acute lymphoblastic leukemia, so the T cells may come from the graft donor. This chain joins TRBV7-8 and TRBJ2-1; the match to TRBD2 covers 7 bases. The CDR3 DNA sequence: TGTGCCAGCAGCCGGATGACTAGCACCGATGAGCAGTTCTTC. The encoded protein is CASSRMTSTDEQFF.